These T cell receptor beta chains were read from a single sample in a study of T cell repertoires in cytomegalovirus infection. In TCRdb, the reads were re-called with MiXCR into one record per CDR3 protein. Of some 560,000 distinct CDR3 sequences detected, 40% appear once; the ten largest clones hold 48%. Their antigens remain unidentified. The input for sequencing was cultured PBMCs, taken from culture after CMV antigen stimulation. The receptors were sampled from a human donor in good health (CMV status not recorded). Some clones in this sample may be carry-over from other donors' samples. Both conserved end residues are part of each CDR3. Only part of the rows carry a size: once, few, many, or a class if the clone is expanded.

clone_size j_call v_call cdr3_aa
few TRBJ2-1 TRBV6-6 CASSYSTGQGIYNEQFF
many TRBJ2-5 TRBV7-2 CASARNGGAKRRETQYF
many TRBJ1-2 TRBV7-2 CASSSVGVFGYGYTF
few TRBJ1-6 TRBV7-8 CASSLGETGVNSPLHF
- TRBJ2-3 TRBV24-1 CATSDFLRVYAADTQYF
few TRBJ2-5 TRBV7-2 CASSLYPAGGGETQYF
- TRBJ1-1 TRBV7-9 CASSPALGNTEAFF
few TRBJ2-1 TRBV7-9 CASSLERLAGIGNEQFF
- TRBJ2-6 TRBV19 CASSPGQGITGANVLTF
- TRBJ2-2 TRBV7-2 CASSPRRASTGELFF
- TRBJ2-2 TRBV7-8 CASSLAGLADTGELFF
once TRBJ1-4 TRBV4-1 CASSPVRDRNEKLFF
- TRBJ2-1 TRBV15 CATREAGRVLSYNEQFF
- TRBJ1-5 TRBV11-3 CASSLGINVLPQHF
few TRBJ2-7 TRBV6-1 CASSEVSFSYEQYF
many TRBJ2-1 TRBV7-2 CACRQVFNEQFF